The 22 T cell receptor beta chains below come from one sample, sequenced in a study of cytomegalovirus exposure and HLA in healthy donors. In the PCR, 60 Vbeta and 13 Jbeta primers were used. Measured with immunoSEQ multiplex PCR; TCRdb has only the in-frame clones, and not every one. The sample has some 190,000 clones; over 65% are singletons. The specimen sequenced was PBMCs. All receptors derive from a man between 18 and 29 years old in good health and CMV-seronegative.

The chain has TRBV7-2 and TRBJ1-6; the D is unclear. The CDR3 has 16 residues. CDR1 and CDR2 from the germline V gene are SGHTA and FQGNSA. Trimming left V 7 bases short and J 9 bases short, with 22 bases between. CDR3 sequence reads: CASTISRGKGGSPLHF. The CDR3 nucleotides are TGTGCCAGCACCATTTCACGGGGAAAGGGAGGTTCACCCCTCCACTTT.

The chain employs TRBV7-6 and TRBJ2-1; the match to TRBD2 covers 13 bases. There are 16 residues in the CDR3. Germline V CDR1 and CDR2: SGHVS, FNYEAQ. V was pared by 5 bases and J by 7 bases, with 8 bases of the junction left unmatched. The CDR3 spells CASSPGLAGAVNEQFF. CDR3 DNA sequence: TGTGCCAGCAGCCCAGGACTAGCGGGAGCTGTGAATGAGCAGTTCTTC.

The rearrangement links TRBV7-9 to TRBJ2-1; 11 nucleotides align to TRBD2. Germline V gene sequence: CDR1 SEHNR, CDR2 FQNEAQ (reference sequence). V lost 4 bases, J lost 2 bases, and 7 bases stayed unmatched. CDR3 size: 17 residues. CDR3 coding DNA: TGTGCCAGCAGCTCAATACTAGCGGGGGTGACCTACAATGAGCAGTTCTTC. The encoded protein is CASSSILAGVTYNEQFF.

The J gene is TRBJ2-5, the V gene TRBV7-6, with D tentatively TRBD1 (6 bases). The germline V gene encodes CDR1 SGHVS and CDR2 FNYEAQ. This CDR3 region has 18 residues. Trimming removed 1 base at V and 5 bases at J, with 23 bases between. CDR3 DNA sequence: TGTGCCAGCAGCTTAGAGCAGGGGCCGGGGTTCCCAAGTGAGACCCAGTACTTC. Amino acid sequence: CASSLEQGPGFPSETQYF.

This chain links TRBV19 with TRBJ1-5; 7 nucleotides align to TRBD1. Germline V gene data show CDR1 as LNHDA and CDR2 as SQIVND (reference sequence). The CDR3 has 16 residues. Losses at the gene ends were 5 bases for V and 4 bases for J; bases not matched to a gene: 11. The CDR3 sequence is CASSSPAGQNNQPQHF. The CDR3 coding sequence is TGTGCCAGTAGTTCTCCGGCGGGACAGAATAATCAGCCCCAGCATTTT.

The chain links TRBV2 to TRBJ2-7, with 9 bases lining up with TRBD1. The CDR3 is 14 amino acids. Germline V gives CDR1 SNHLY, CDR2 FYNNEI. V gave up 7 bases and J gave up 2 bases; unmatched junction bases: 6. The CDR3 loop reads CASIYRGLTYEQYF. CDR3 sequence (DNA): TGTGCCAGCATATACAGGGGGCTAACCTACGAGCAGTACTTC.

The chain employs TRBV19 and TRBJ2-7; 9 nucleotides align to TRBD1. The junction had 11 bases not matched to a gene; V was cut back by 4 bases and J by 4 bases. CDR1 is LNHDA, CDR2 SQIVND, per germline (reference sequence). The CDR3 length is 16 residues. The CDR3 nucleotides read TGTGCCAGTAGTAGAGACTCCGGGACAGGGAGGTACGAGCAGTACTTC. The encoded protein is CASSRDSGTGRYEQYF.

The chain joins TRBV9 to TRBJ1-2; no firm D call. V was clipped by 1 base and J by 0 bases, with 7 bases between them. The CDR3 consists of 14 residues. CDR1 is SGDLS and CDR2 is YYNGEE in the germline V gene. The CDR3 bases are TGTGCCAGCAGCGTAATGGCAGCTAACTATGGCTACACCTTC. Translation: CASSVMAANYGYTF.

The chain links TRBV12-5 to TRBJ2-1; no reliable D call. The CDR3 spans 15 residues. The V end was cut by 5 bases, the J end by 4 bases, with 15 bases between. Germline V gives CDR1 LGHNT, CDR2 FRNRAP. The CDR3 DNA is TGTGCTAGTGGTCCCCCACCCCCGCGATACAATGAGCAGTTCTTC. This encodes CASGPPPPRYNEQFF.

V is TRBV6-1 and J is TRBJ2-7; perhaps TRBD2 as D (6 bases). Trimming pared 2 bases from V and 3 bases from J, leaving 17 bases between. CDR3 length: 16 residues. CDR1 and CDR2 from the germline V gene are MNHNS and SASEGT. CDR3: CASSENGGHPIYEQYF. The CDR3 DNA reads as TGTGCCAGCAGTGAAAACGGGGGTCACCCTATCTACGAGCAGTACTTC.

The chain is built from TRBV27 and TRBJ2-3, with TRBD2 matching over 7 bases. V dropped 3 bases and J dropped 8; count of bases not matched to a gene: 14. Per germline, CDR1 MNHEY and CDR2 SMNVEV (reference sequence). The CDR3 consists of 16 residues. CDR3 in amino acids: CASSFNPRTRLSTQYF. DNA for the CDR3: TGTGCCAGCAGTTTCAACCCAAGGACTAGGCTTAGTACGCAGTATTTT.

Details on this clone: Different DNA sequences within this sample yield the same CDR3. This chain links TRBV18 with TRBJ2-7; D ambiguous. Trimming shortened V by 1 base and J by 0 bases, and 7 bases separated the two germline ends. Germline-derived CDR1 and CDR2 are KGHSH and LQKENI. The CDR3 is 14 amino acids. CDR3: CASSPLADSYEQYF. DNA for the CDR3: TGTGCCAGCTCACCACTGGCGGACTCCTACGAGCAGTACTTC.

The rearrangement links TRBV7-8 to TRBJ2-1, with TRBD1 identical over 8 bases. The CDR3 is made up of 14 amino acids. The V segment lost 5 bases and the J segment 8 bases; nucleotides outside the gene matches: 8. Germline CDR1 and CDR2: SGHVS and FQNEAQ. The CDR3 DNA follows: TGTGCCAGCAGCCCGGGACAGGCTGGGGATGAGCAGTTCTTC. Its translation: CASSPGQAGDEQFF. The full variable domain, rest sourced from reference TRBV7-8 and TRBJ2-1, is GAGVSQSPRYKVAKRGQDVALRCDPISGHVSLFWYQQALGQGPEFLTYFQNEAQLDKSGLPSDRFFAERPEGSVSTLKIQRTQQEDSAVYLCASSPGQAGDEQFFGPGTRLTVL.

The V and J genes are TRBV6-1 and TRBJ2-5; maybe TRBD1 (5 bases). Germline loops: CDR1 MNHNS, CDR2 SASEGT. Trimming removed 2 bases at V and 5 bases at J, with 12 bases between. The CDR3 consists of 14 residues. CDR3 in DNA: TGTGCCAGCAGTGAATGGGCAGGGTGGGAGACCCAGTACTTC. Amino acid sequence: CASSEWAGWETQYF.

The CDR3 reads CASSPDRVNSPLHF. CDR3 bases: TGTGCCAGCTCACCGGACAGGGTTAATTCACCCCTCCACTTT. J is TRBJ1-6 and V is TRBV18, with 8 positions matching TRBD1. V lost 3 bases and J lost 6; bases outside the gene matches: 1. The CDR3 spans 14 residues. Germline V gene sequence: CDR1 KGHSH, CDR2 LQKENI.

This clone appeared once. The CDR3 loop is CASSYTRNSPLHF. The CDR3 coding sequence is TGTGCCAGCAGTTATACGAGAAATTCACCCCTCCACTTT. The chain joins TRBV6-5 to TRBJ1-6; no clear D gene. The germline CDR1 and CDR2 sequences are MNHEY and SVGAGI. Deletions cut 3 bases from V and 7 bases from J, with 7 bases between. The CDR3 is 13 residues long.

This clone was detected a few times. This sequence joins TRBV5-1 and TRBJ2-7; D unclear. From germline, CDR1 is SGHRS and CDR2 YFSETQ. V was pared by 5 bases and J by 0 bases, with 21 bases between. The CDR3 contains 17 residues. CDR3 nucleotide sequence: TGCGCCAGCAGTCAGAGACAAACTGTAGAGTTCTCCTACGAGCAGTACTTC. Protein product: CASSQRQTVEFSYEQYF.

This clone was counted only a few times. The DNA for the CDR3 is TGTGCCAGCAGCTTGGTTTCAGGGGGCAACTATGGCTACACCTTC. Its protein product is CASSLVSGGNYGYTF. This rearrangement joins TRBV5-4 to TRBJ1-2; 8 bases align to TRBD1. J lost 2 bases, V lost 0 bases, and 3 bases had no gene match. Germline loops: CDR1 SGHNT, CDR2 YYREEE (reference sequence). The CDR3 sequence is 15 residues long.

The genes are TRBV29-1 and TRBJ2-3; TRBD2 matches 13 bases. Germline CDR1 reads SQVTM; CDR2 reads ANQGSEA. The CDR3 covers 14 residues. V shed 4 bases, J shed 4 bases, and the junction held 2 bases outside the gene matches. CDR3 sequence reads: CSVATSGGPDTQYF. CDR3 in DNA: TGCAGCGTTGCGACTAGCGGGGGGCCAGATACGCAGTATTTT.

This clone was seen only once. The chain has TRBV7-2 and TRBJ2-1, with TRBD2 matching over 10 bases. The V gene's germline CDR1 is SGHTA and CDR2 FQGNSA. The CDR3 has 14 amino acids. Germline trimming cut 2 bases from V and 16 bases from J; bases unmatched to any gene: 11. This CDR3 reads CASSLTSSGSEGFF. The DNA for the CDR3 is TGTGCCAGCAGCTTAACTTCTAGCGGGAGTGAGGGATTCTTC.

This clone has only a few counts. The V gene is TRBV7-3, the J gene TRBJ1-2, with D unresolved. This CDR3 has 17 residues. Germline CDR1 SGHTA, CDR2 FQGTGA. Trimming stripped 5 bases from V and 4 bases from J, with 23 bases between. The CDR3, as DNA: TGTGCCAGCAGCCACCGGGAGGCTCACGTAGAGGCCTATGGCTACACCTTC. Its translation: CASSHREAHVEAYGYTF.

The chain carries TRBV9 and TRBJ2-1, with TRBD2 matching over 10 bases. V was pared by 6 bases and J by 2 bases, with 5 bases of the junction left unmatched. Germline-derived CDR1 and CDR2 are SGDLS and YYNGEE. This CDR3 spans 15 amino acids. This chain's CDR3 is CASNPSGRAYNEQFF. The CDR3 DNA sequence: TGTGCCAGCAACCCAAGCGGGAGGGCCTACAATGAGCAGTTCTTC.